These 8 T cell receptor beta chains share one sample of origin, sequenced in a study of T cells expressing NK-cell markers. TCRdb reprocessed the 5' RACE reads; each CDR3 protein has one entry and no DNA is given. This table lists around 380,000 distinct CDR3 sequences. The sequenced material came from blood T cells: a sorted CD56 or NKG2C T cell subset, CD4+ or CD8+ T cells, or bulk PBMC T cells (not recorded which). The receptor source for this set is a woman between 50 and 59 years old in good health.

The chain recombines TRBV6-2 or TRBV6-3 with TRBJ2-1; TCRdb designates TRBD2, a call that cannot be tested without DNA. Germline V gives CDR1 MNHEY, CDR2 SVGEGT. This CDR3 is 15 amino acids long. The CDR3 here is CASSLAGGLNNEQFF.

The V gene is TRBV19, the J gene TRBJ2-5; the TRBD1 assignment by TCRdb is unverifiable without DNA. Germline CDR1 reads LNHDA; CDR2 reads SQIVND (reference sequence). The length of the CDR3 is 15 residues. The CDR3 loop is CASSGNRGRSETQYF.

The chain uses TRBV9 and TRBJ2-5; absent DNA, TCRdb's TRBD2 call cannot be checked. Germline values: CDR1 SGDLS, CDR2 YYNGEE. CDR3 length: 14 residues. CDR3 sequence: CASSVAWTSETQYF.

The chain couples TRBV6-5 to TRBJ1-1. The CDR3 extends over 14 amino acids. Germline loops: CDR1 MNHEY, CDR2 SVGAGI. This CDR3 reads CASSFLNLNTEAFF.

This sequence joins TRBV7-9 and TRBJ2-2. The CDR3 sequence is 12 residues long. Germline V gives CDR1 SEHNR, CDR2 FQNEAQ (reference sequence). CDR3 sequence: CASSQTNGELFF.

The chain carries TRBV5-1 and TRBJ2-1; TCRdb's D call of TRBD1 is untestable without DNA. The CDR3 has 15 residues. Germline values: CDR1 SGHRS, CDR2 YFSETQ. CDR3 sequence reads: CASSIEGQGYNEQFF.

This rearrangement joins TRBV7-2 to TRBJ2-1. This CDR3 spans 17 amino acids. Germline V gene data show CDR1 as SGHTA and CDR2 as FQGNSA. Here the CDR3 reads CASSLAAVRLPYNEQFF.

This rearrangement joins TRBV12-3 or TRBV12-4 to TRBJ2-1; the TCRdb D gene call, TRBD2, has no DNA to confirm it. The CDR3 spans 16 residues. CDR3 in amino acids: CASSSVLAGGPNEQFF.